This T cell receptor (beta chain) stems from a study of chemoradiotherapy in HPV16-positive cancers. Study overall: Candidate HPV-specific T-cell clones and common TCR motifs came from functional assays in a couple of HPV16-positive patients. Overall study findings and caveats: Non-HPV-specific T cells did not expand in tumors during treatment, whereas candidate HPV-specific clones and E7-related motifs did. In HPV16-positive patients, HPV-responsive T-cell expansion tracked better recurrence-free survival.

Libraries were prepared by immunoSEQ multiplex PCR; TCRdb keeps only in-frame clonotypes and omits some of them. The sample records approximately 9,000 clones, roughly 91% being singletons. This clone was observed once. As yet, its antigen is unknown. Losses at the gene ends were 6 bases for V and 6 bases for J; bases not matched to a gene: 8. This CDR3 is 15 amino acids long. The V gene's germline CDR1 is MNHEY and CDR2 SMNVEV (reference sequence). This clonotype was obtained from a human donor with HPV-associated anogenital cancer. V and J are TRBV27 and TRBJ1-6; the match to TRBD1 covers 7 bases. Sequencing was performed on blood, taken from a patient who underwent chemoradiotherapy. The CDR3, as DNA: TGTGCCAGCAGCCCCCAAGGGACAGTTAATTCACCCCTCCACTTT. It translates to CASSPQGTVNSPLHF.